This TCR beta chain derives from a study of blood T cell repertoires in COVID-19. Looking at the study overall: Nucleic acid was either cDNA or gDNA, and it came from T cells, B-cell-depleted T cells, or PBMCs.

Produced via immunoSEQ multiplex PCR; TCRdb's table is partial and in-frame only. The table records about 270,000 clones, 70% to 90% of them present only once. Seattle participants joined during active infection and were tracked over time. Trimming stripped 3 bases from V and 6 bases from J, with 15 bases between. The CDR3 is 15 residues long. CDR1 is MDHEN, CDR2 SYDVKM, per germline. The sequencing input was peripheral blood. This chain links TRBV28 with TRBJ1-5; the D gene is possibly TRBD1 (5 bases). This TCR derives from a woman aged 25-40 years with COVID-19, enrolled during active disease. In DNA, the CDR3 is TGTGCCAGCAGTTTTTCGGGGGGAAAGGGTCAGCCCCAGCATTTT. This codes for CASSFSGGKGQPQHF. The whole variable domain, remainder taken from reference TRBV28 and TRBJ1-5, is DVKVTQSSRYLVKRTGEKVFLECVQDMDHENMFWYRQDPGLGLRLIYFSYDVKMKEKGDIPEGYSVSREKKERFSLILESASTNQTSMYLCASSFSGGKGQPQHFGDGTRLSIL.